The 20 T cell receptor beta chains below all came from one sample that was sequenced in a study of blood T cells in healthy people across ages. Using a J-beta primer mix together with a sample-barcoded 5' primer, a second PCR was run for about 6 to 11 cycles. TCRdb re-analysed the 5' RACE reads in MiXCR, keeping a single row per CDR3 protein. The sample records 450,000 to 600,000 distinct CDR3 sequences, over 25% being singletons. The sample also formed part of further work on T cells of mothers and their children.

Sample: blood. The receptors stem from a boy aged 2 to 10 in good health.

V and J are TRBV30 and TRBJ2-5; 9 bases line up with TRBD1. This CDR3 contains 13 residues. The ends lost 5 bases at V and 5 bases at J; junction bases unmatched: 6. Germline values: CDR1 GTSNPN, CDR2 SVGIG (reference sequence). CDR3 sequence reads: CAWDRGIRETQYF. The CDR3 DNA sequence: TGTGCCTGGGACAGGGGGATTCGGGAGACCCAGTACTTC.

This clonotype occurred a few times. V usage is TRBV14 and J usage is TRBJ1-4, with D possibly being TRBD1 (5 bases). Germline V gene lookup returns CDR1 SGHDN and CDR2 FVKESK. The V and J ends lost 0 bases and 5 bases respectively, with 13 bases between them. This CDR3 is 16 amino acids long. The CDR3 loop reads CASSQEFRGANEKLFF. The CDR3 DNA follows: TGTGCCAGCAGCCAAGAGTTCCGGGGCGCGAATGAAAAACTGTTTTTT.

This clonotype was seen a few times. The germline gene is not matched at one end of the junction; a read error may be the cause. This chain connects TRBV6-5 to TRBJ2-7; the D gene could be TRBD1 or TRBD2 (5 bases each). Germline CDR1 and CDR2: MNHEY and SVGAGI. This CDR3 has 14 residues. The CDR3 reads CVSSRGTQLYEQYF. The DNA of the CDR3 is TGTGTCAGCAGTCGAGGGACGCAACTTTACGAGCAGTACTTC.

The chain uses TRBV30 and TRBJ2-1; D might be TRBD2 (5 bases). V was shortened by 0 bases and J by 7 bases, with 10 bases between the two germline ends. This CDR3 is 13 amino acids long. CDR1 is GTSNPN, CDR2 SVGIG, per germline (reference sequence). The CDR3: CAWSVIGGNEQFF. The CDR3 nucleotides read TGTGCCTGGAGTGTCATTGGCGGGAATGAGCAGTTCTTC.

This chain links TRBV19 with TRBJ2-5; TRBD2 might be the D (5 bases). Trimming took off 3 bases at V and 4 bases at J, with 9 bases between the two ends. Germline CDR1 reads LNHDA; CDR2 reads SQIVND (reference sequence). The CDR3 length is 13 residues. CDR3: CASSMRVRETQYF. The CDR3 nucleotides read TGTGCCAGTAGTATGAGGGTGAGAGAGACCCAGTACTTC.

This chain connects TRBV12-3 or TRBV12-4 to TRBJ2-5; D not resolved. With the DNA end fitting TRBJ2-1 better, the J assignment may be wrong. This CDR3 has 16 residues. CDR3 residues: CASSLFSSNTGNEQFF. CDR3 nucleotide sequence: TGTGCCAGCAGTTTATTCAGTTCGAACACTGGTAATGAGCAGTTCTTC.

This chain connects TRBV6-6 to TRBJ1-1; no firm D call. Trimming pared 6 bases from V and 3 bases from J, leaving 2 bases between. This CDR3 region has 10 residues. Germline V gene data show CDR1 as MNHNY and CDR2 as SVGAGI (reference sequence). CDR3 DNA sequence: TGTGCCAGCAGCGACACTGAAGCTTTCTTT. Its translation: CASSDTEAFF.

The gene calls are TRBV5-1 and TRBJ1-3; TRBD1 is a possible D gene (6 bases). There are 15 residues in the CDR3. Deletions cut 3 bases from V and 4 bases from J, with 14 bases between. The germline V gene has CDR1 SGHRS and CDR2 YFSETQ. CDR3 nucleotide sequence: TGCGCCAGCAGCTCTACAGGGTTCGGCGGAAACACCATATATTTT. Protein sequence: CASSSTGFGGNTIYF.

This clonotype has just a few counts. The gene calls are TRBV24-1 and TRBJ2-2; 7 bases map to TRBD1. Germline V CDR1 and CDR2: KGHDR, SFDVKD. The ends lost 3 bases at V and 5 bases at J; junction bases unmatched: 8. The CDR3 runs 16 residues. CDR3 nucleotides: TGTGCCACCAGTGATGCGAACAGGGGCTCGACCGGGGAGCTGTTTTTT. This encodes CATSDANRGSTGELFF.

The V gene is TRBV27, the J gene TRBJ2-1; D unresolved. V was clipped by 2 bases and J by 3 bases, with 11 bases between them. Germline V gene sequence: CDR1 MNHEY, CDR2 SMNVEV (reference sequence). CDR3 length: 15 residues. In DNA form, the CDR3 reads TGTGCCAGCAGTTTAGGGTACCGCGGCTACAATGAGCAGTTCTTC. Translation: CASSLGYRGYNEQFF.

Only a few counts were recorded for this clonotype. The CDR3 nucleotides are TGTGCCAGCAGTTTCCCCGACTACTTCCAAGAGACCCAGTACTTC. Translating it yields CASSFPDYFQETQYF. The rearrangement links TRBV12-3 or TRBV12-4 to TRBJ2-5; weak D call: TRBD2 (5 bases). Trimming took 3 bases from V and 1 from J, leaving 12 bases between them. The CDR3 is 15 residues long.

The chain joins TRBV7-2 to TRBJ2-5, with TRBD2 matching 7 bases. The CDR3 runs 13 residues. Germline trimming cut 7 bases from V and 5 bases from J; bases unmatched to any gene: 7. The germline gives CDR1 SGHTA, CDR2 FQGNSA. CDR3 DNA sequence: TGTGCCAGCATCCGCGGGGGTTCTGAGACCCAGTACTTC. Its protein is CASIRGGSETQYF.

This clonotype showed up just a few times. The CDR3 reads CATSRVSEETQYF. As DNA, the CDR3 is TGTGCCACCAGCAGAGTCTCTGAAGAGACCCAGTACTTC. The chain uses TRBV15 and TRBJ2-5; D unresolved. V was clipped by 1 base and J by 3 bases, with 6 bases between them. The CDR3 has 13 amino acids. Germline V gene sequence: CDR1 LNHNV, CDR2 YYDKDF (reference sequence).

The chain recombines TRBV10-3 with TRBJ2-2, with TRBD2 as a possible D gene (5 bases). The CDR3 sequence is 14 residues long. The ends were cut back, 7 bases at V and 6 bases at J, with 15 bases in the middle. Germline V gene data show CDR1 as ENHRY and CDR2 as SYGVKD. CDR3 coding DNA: TGTGCCATCACTGGCGGGCCTGGTGCCGGGGAGCTGTTTTTT. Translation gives CAITGGPGAGELFF.

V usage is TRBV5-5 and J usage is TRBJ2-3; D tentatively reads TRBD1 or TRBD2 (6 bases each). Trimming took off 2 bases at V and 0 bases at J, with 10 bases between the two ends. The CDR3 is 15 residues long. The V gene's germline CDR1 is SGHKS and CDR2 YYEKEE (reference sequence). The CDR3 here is CASSFGGLSTDTQYF. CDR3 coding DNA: TGTGCCAGCAGCTTTGGGGGGCTTAGCACAGATACGCAGTATTTT.

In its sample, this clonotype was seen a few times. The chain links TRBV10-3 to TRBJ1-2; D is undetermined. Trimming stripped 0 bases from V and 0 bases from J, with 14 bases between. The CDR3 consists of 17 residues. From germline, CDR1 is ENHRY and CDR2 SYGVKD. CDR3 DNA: TGTGCCATCAGTGAGTCCACACGAAGAGAAACTAACTATGGCTACACCTTC. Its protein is CAISESTRRETNYGYTF.

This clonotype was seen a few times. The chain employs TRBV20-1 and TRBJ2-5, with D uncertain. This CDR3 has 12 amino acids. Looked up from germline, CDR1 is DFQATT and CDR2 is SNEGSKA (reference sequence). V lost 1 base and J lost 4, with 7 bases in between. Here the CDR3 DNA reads TGCAGTGCTAGAGGACACGGAGAGACCCAGTACTTC. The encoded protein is CSARGHGETQYF.

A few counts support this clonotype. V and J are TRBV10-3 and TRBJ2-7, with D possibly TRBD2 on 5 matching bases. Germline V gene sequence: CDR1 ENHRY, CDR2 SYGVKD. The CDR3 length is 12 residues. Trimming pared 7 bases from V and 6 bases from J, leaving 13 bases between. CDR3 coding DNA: TGTGCCATCAATCCGACCGGAGGCGAGCAGTACTTC. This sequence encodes CAINPTGGEQYF.

The CDR3 nucleotides are TGTGCCAGCAGCTTAGCACAGGGGGGGGCATCGGCCAAAAACATTCAGTACTTC. As protein: CASSLAQGGASAKNIQYF. This chain links TRBV7-9 with TRBJ2-4; possible D gene TRBD1, 8 bases. The length of the CDR3 is 18 residues. Trimming shortened V by 0 bases and J by 1 base, and 16 bases separated the two germline ends. Germline loops: CDR1 SEHNR, CDR2 FQNEAQ (reference sequence). The variable domain in full, completed from reference TRBV7-9 and TRBJ2-4, reads DTGVSQNPRHKITKRGQNVTFRCDPISEHNRLYWYRQTLGQGPEFLTYFQNEAQLEKSRLLSDRFSAERPKGSFSTLEIQRTEQGDSAMYLCASSLAQGGASAKNIQYFGAGTRLSVL.

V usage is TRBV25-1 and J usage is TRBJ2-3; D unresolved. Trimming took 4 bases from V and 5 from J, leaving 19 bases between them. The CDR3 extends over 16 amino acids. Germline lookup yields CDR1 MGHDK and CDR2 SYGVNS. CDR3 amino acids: CASSGPPTAALDTQYF. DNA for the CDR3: TGTGCCAGCAGTGGGCCGCCTACGGCCGCCTTAGATACGCAGTATTTT.